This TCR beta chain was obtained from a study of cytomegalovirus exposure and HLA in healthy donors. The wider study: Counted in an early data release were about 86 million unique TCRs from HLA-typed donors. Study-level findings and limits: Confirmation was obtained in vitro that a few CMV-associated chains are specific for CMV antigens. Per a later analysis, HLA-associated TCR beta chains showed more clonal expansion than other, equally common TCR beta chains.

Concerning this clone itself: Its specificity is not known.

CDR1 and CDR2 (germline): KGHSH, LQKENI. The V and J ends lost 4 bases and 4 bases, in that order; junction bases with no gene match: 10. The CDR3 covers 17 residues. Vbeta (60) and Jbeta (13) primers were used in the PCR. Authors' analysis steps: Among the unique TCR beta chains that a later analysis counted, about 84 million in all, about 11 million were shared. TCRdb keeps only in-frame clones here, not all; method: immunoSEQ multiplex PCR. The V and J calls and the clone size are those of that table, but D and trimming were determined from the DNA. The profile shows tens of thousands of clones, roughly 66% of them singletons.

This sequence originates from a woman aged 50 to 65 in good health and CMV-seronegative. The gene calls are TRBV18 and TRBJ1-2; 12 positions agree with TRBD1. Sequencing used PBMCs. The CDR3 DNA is TGTGCCAGCTCACGTCTCCAAGGGACAGGGGGCGGCTATGGCTACACCTTC. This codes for CASSRLQGTGGGYGYTF.